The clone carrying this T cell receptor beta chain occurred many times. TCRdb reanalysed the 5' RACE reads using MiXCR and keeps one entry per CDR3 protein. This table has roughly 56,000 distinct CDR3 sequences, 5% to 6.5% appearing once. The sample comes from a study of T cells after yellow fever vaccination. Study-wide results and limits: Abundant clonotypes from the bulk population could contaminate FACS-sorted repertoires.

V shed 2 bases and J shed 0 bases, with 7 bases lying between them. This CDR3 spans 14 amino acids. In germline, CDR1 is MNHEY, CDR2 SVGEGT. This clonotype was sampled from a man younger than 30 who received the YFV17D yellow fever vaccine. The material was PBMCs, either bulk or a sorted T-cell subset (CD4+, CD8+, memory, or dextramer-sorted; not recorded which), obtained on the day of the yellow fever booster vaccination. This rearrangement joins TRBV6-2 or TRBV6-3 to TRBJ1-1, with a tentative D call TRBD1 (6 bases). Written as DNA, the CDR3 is TGTGCCAGCAGTTACCAGGGGATGAACACTGAAGCTTTCTTT. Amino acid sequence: CASSYQGMNTEAFF.